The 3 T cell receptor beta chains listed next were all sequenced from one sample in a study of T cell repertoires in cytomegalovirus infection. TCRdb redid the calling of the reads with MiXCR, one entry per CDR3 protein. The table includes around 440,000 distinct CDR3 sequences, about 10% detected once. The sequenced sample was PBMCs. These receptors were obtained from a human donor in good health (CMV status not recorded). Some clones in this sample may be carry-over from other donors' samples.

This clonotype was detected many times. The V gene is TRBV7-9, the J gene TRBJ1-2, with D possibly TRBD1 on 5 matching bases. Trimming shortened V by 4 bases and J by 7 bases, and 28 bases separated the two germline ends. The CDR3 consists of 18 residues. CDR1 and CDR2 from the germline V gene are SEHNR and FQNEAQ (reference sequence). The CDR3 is CASSSRGGLTRLSGGYTF. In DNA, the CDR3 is TGTGCCAGCAGCTCGAGGGGAGGTCTAACTCGACTATCTGGTGGCTACACCTTC.

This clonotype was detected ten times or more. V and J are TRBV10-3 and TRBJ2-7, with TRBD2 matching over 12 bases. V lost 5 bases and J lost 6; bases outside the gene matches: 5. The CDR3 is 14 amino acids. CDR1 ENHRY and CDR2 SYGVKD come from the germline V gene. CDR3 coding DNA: TGTGCCATCAGTCCGACTAGCGGGAGAACCGAGCAGTACTTC. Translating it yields CAISPTSGRTEQYF.

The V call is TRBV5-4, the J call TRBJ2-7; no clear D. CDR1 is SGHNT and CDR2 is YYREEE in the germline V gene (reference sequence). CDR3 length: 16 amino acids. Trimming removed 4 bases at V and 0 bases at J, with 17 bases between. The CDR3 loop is CASSRSGGLSSYEQYF. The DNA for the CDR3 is TGTGCCAGCAGCCGCTCCGGCGGCTTGAGCTCCTACGAGCAGTACTTC.